This T cell receptor (beta chain) was recorded in a study of radiotherapy plus CTLA-4 blockade in lung cancer. Study overall: The study recorded objective responses in approximately 19% of patients and disease control in 31%.

CDR1 is SGDLS and CDR2 is YYNGEE in the germline V gene. The ends were cut back, 3 bases at V and 2 bases at J, with 15 bases in the middle. CDR3 length: 15 amino acids. TCRdb keeps only in-frame clones here, not all; method: immunoSEQ multiplex PCR. The sample yields 53,000 or so clones, roughly four fifths seen once. The J gene is TRBJ2-7, the V gene TRBV9; D may be TRBD2 (7 bases). The sample was peripheral blood, taken from a patient treated with radiotherapy plus ipilimumab. This sequence originates from a human donor with non-small cell lung cancer who had stable disease on radiotherapy plus ipilimumab. The CDR3 nucleotides are TGTGCCAGCAGCGAGGGGGGGCAGCCACCCTACGAGCAGTACTTC. It codes for CASSEGGQPPYEQYF.